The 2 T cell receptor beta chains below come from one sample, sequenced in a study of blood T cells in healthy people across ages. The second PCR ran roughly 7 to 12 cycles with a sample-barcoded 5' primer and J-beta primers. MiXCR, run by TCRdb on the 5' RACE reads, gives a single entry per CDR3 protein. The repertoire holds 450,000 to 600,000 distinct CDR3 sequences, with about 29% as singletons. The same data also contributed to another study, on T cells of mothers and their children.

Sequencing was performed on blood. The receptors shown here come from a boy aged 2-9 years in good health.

The CDR3 is CASMQGPSYEQYF. Here the CDR3 DNA reads TGCGCCAGCATGCAGGGGCCATCCTACGAGCAGTACTTC. This chain links TRBV10-1 with TRBJ2-7; the D gene is possibly TRBD1 (6 bases). With 7 bases removed from V and 1 base from J, the gap between germline ends came to 11 bases. Germline V CDR1 and CDR2: WNHNN, SYGVQD (reference sequence). The CDR3 runs to 13 residues.

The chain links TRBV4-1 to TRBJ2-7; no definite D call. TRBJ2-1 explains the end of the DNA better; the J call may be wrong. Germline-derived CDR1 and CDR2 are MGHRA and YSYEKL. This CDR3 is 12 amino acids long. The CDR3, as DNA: TGCGCCAGCAGCGCTCTTTGGAATGAGCAGTTCTTC. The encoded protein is CASSALWNEQFF.